This T cell receptor beta chain stems from a study of blood T cell repertoires in COVID-19. Study in general: Italy, Spain and the United States were the sources of the convalescent and acute COVID-19 samples. T cells, B-cell-depleted T cells, or PBMCs supplied cDNA or gDNA.

Authors' data handling: For nucleated cells, counts were estimated from reference gene primer amplification. Profiling relied on immunoSEQ multiplex PCR, and the TCRdb table lists in-frame clones only, not all of them. From that table come the V and J calls and clone size; the DNA was used to work out D and trimming. The repertoire holds about 48,000 clones, 77% seen once, with roughly a fifth in the top ten. J was trimmed by 2 bases and V by 3 bases; bases with no gene match: 6. The CDR3 runs to 16 residues. Germline CDR1 is SGDLS and CDR2 is YYNGEE. Sequencing was carried out using peripheral blood. V and J are TRBV9 and TRBJ2-2, with TRBD2 identical over 8 bases. This TCR derives from a human donor with active or convalescent COVID-19. The donor label of this sample is uncertain. The CDR3 loop reads CASSGRGGVNTGELFF. The CDR3 DNA follows: TGTGCCAGCAGCGGCCGGGGGGGAGTAAACACCGGGGAGCTGTTTTTT. Variable domain in full (rest from reference TRBV9 and TRBJ2-2): DSGVTQTPKHLITATGQRVTLRCSPRSGDLSVYWYQQSLDQGLQFLIQYYNGEERAKGNILERFSAQQFPDLHSELNLSSLELGDSALYFCASSGRGGVNTGELFFGEGSRLTVL.